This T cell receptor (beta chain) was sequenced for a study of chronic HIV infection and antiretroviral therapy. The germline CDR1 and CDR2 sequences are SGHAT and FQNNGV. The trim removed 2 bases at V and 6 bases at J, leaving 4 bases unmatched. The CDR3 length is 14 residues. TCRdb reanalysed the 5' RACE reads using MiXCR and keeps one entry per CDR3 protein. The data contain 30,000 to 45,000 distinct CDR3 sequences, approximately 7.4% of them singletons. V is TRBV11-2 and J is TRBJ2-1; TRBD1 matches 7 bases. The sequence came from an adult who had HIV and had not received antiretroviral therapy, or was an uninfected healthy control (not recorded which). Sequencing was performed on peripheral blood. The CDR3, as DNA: TGTGCCAGCAGCTTAACCCGGGACAGCAATGAGCAGTTCTTC. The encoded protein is CASSLTRDSNEQFF. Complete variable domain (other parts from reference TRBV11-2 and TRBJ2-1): EAGVAQSPRYKIIEKRQSVAFWCNPISGHATLYWYQQILGQGPKLLIQFQNNGVVDDSQLPKDRFSAERLKGVDSTLKIQPAKLEDSAVYLCASSLTRDSNEQFFGPGTRLTVL.